This T cell receptor beta chain comes out of a study of CD8 T cells in ankylosing spondylitis. TCRdb redid the calling of the 5' RACE reads with MiXCR, one entry per CDR3 protein. The table has approximately 300,000 distinct CDR3 sequences, roughly 20% seen once. The CDR3 length is 14 residues. Germline CDR1 and CDR2: LGHNA and YSLEER. V was trimmed by 1 base and J by 1 base, leaving 7 bases between them. Whole-study results and caveats: Reactive arthritis synovial fluid and blood previously showed some of these motif variants. In ankylosing spondylitis patients, matched synovial fluid reportedly showed significant enrichment of disease-linked clones.

With respect to this clonotype: Its antigen remains unknown.

The chain is built from TRBV4-3 and TRBJ1-1; tentative D call: TRBD1 (6 bases). The receptor's source is a female donor with ankylosing spondylitis or in good health (not recorded which). The sequencing input was blood, either unsorted or a sorted T cell fraction (not recorded which). CDR3 DNA: TGCGCCAGCAGCCAAGGGACAGCGAACACTGAAGCTTTCTTT. Its protein product is CASSQGTANTEAFF.